The present T cell receptor beta chain was sequenced within a study of human T cells and chemical hapten exposure. The CDR3 has 14 residues. With V trimmed by 6 bases and J by 2 bases, 7 bases remained unmatched. Per the germline V gene, CDR1 is SNHLY and CDR2 is FYNNEI. From the RACE reads, TCRdb called clonotypes with MiXCR, one entry per CDR3 protein. Here the sample spans 180,000 or so distinct CDR3 sequences, more than 20% being singletons. Time point indicated: patch test 3, about 24 weeks after DPC sensitization. The treatment denotes: therapeutic diphenylcyclopropenone sensitization with weekly scalp DPC. Prior to application of each patch test, blood was drawn.

This specimen was whole blood, taken in connection with sensitization to the hapten diphenylcyclopropenone (DPC). The rearrangement uses TRBV2 and TRBJ2-7; TRBD1 matches at 7 bases. The sequence came from a woman between 40 and 50 years old with alopecia areata. Some clones in this sample may be carry-over from other donors' samples. The CDR3 DNA sequence: TGTGCCAGCAGATTGACACAGGGGCCCTACGAGCAGTACTTC. Protein: CASRLTQGPYEQYF.